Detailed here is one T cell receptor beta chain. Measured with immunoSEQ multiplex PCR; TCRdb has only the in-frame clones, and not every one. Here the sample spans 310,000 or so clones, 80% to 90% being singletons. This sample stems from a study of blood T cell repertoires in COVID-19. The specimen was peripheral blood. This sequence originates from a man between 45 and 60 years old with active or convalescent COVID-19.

Here the CDR3 DNA reads TGTGCCAGCTCACCATTGGTTGGTCCCGGGGGGGACCAAGAGACCCAGTACTTC. Protein product: CASSPLVGPGGDQETQYF. The V and J genes are TRBV18 and TRBJ2-5; 8 positions agree with TRBD2. J lost 0 bases, V lost 2 bases, and 11 bases had no gene match. This CDR3 region has 18 residues. Germline CDR1 is KGHSH and CDR2 is LQKENI.